Below are 25 T cell receptor beta chains sequenced from a single sample in a study of T-cell memory formation after mild COVID-19. TCRdb independently ran MiXCR on the 5' RACE reads; one entry per CDR3 protein. The repertoire holds 350,000 to 450,000 distinct CDR3 sequences, with under 15% as singletons. Material: PBMCs or a T cell subset sorted from them (not recorded which). The receptors originated from a man between 18 and 29 years old who had mild COVID-19 (a few samples of this study predate the infection). Cell type and time point are not known.

The chain joins TRBV12-3 or TRBV12-4 to TRBJ2-3; D might be TRBD1 or TRBD2, each matching 5 bases. The CDR3 is made up of 14 amino acids. The germline V and J ends were trimmed by 8 bases and 6 bases, with 18 bases remaining between them. CDR3 bases: TGTGCCAGCTTCCGGGGCCCCAGCCTTGATACGCAGTATTTT. This gives the protein CASFRGPSLDTQYF.

The CDR3 sequence is CASRPPTGRADTQYF. The CDR3 region has the DNA TGCGCCAGCAGACCCCCTACGGGGAGGGCCGATACGCAGTATTTT. The V call is TRBV5-1, the J call TRBJ2-3; TRBD2 aligns across 7 bases. V shed 5 bases, J shed 6 bases, and the junction held 12 bases outside the gene matches. Germline CDR1 and CDR2: SGHRS and YFSETQ. This CDR3 contains 15 residues.

V and J are TRBV11-2 and TRBJ2-1, with 8 bases identical to TRBD1. There are 15 residues in the CDR3. Germline trimming cut 5 bases from V and 3 bases from J; bases unmatched to any gene: 6. Looked up from germline, CDR1 is SGHAT and CDR2 is FQNNGV. The CDR3 is CASSPGQGDYNEQFF. For the CDR3, the DNA is TGTGCCAGCAGCCCCGGACAGGGCGACTACAATGAGCAGTTCTTC.

V gene TRBV6-6 combines with J gene TRBJ2-1, with 9 bases fitting TRBD2. Germline CDR1 MNHNY, CDR2 SVGAGI (reference sequence). V shed 4 bases, J shed 6 bases, and the junction held 4 bases outside the gene matches. The CDR3 runs to 14 residues. The CDR3 DNA reads TGTGCCAGCAGTTTAGCGGGGGCAATCAATGAGCAGTTCTTC. It is translated as CASSLAGAINEQFF.

This clonotype was detected a few times. The rearrangement uses TRBV9 and TRBJ2-2; 8 nucleotides align to TRBD2. Germline CDR1 reads SGDLS; CDR2 reads YYNGEE. The CDR3 covers 16 residues. The ends lost 1 base at V and 1 base at J; junction bases unmatched: 3. DNA for the CDR3: TGTGCCAGCAGCGTAAGGAGCGGGGGGAACACCGGGGAGCTGTTTTTT. It translates to CASSVRSGGNTGELFF.

The J gene is TRBJ1-1, the V gene TRBV6-2 or TRBV6-3; perhaps TRBD1 as D (6 bases). Germline V lookup: CDR1 MNHEY, CDR2 SVGEGT. Trimming left V 6 bases short and J 14 bases short, with 16 bases between. The CDR3 totals 11 residues. The CDR3 loop is CASRETGSEFF. The CDR3 region has the DNA TGTGCCAGCAGGGAAACAGGGTCGGAGTTCTTT.

This clonotype was seen a few times. This sequence joins TRBV5-1 and TRBJ2-5; D may be TRBD2 (6 bases). Germline loops: CDR1 SGHRS, CDR2 YFSETQ. The CDR3 contains 16 residues. V lost 4 bases and J lost 5, with 21 bases in between. CDR3 loop: CASSAGRDSVLETQYF. In nucleotides, the CDR3 is TGCGCCAGCAGCGCCGGAAGGGACTCTGTTTTGGAGACCCAGTACTTC.

This clonotype occurred a few times. The chain recombines TRBV5-1 with TRBJ1-1; D remains unclear. Per germline, CDR1 SGHRS and CDR2 YFSETQ. Trimming shortened V by 0 bases and J by 6 bases, and 18 bases separated the two germline ends. The CDR3 runs 16 residues. The DNA of the CDR3 is TGCGCCAGCAGCTTGGCGCCGGGATCCCTGGGCGCTGAAGCTTTCTTT. Its translation is CASSLAPGSLGAEAFF.

Remarks on this clonotype: One junction end does not reproduce the germline sequence, and a read error may be involved. The gene calls are TRBV5-5 and TRBJ2-1; D remains ambiguous. CDR3 size: 16 residues. Looked up from germline, CDR1 is SGHKS and CDR2 is YYEKEE (reference sequence). CDR3 nucleotide sequence: TGTGCCAGCACCGACCAGCGCTTCTCGGGTTACAATGAGCATTTCTTC. Protein sequence: CASTDQRFSGYNEHFF. Complete variable domain (other parts from reference TRBV5-5 and TRBJ2-1): DAGVTQSPTHLIKTRGQQVTLRCSPISGHKSVSWYQQVLGQGPQFIFQYYEKEERGRGNFPDRFSARQFPNYSSELNVNALLLGDSALYLCASTDQRFSGYNEHFFGPGTRLTVL.

This chain joins TRBV20-1 and TRBJ2-3; TRBD2 matches at 9 bases. CDR3 length: 15 amino acids. V lost 3 bases, J lost 1 base, and 5 bases stayed unmatched. CDR1 is DFQATT, CDR2 SNEGSKA, per germline (reference sequence). The CDR3 DNA reads as TGCAGTGCTAGCCGGCAGCGGGGGGGCACAGATACGCAGTATTTT. Amino acids: CSASRQRGGTDTQYF.

This chain uses TRBV28 with TRBJ2-1; the D gene is possibly TRBD2 (5 bases). Looked up from germline, CDR1 is MDHEN and CDR2 is SYDVKM. Trimming took 4 bases from V and 7 from J, leaving 20 bases between them. This CDR3 is 16 amino acids long. The CDR3 region is CASSSPVASSPNEQFF. The CDR3 DNA follows: TGTGCCAGCAGTTCCCCCGTGGCTAGCTCCCCAAATGAGCAGTTCTTC.

This clonotype was picked up a small number of times. The genes are TRBV6-4 and TRBJ2-4; maybe TRBD2 (7 bases). V was pared by 4 bases and J by 2 bases, with 27 bases between. The CDR3 spans 20 residues. Germline values: CDR1 MRHNA, CDR2 SNTAGT. CDR3 nucleotide sequence: TGTGCCAGCAGTGCGGGAGGCCCCATACAGGGCATGTTTTCCAAAAACATTCAGTACTTC. Translation gives CASSAGGPIQGMFSKNIQYF.

The table lists this clonotype with a few counts. The chain employs TRBV5-6 and TRBJ1-2, with D unresolved. From germline, CDR1 is SGHDT and CDR2 YYEEEE. The CDR3 runs to 13 residues. V gave up 1 base and J gave up 3 bases, with 7 bases separating them. The CDR3: CASSLTLHYGYTF. CDR3 coding DNA: TGTGCCAGCAGCTTGACACTCCACTATGGCTACACCTTC.

In its sample, this clonotype was seen a few times. CDR3 bases: TGTGCCAGCAGTTACGAGTCAGATACGCAGTATTTT. It codes for CASSYESDTQYF. The chain employs TRBV6-2 or TRBV6-3 and TRBJ2-3; D call uncertain. CDR3 length: 12 residues. V was shortened by 2 bases and J by 4 bases, with 4 bases between the two germline ends. The germline CDR1 and CDR2 sequences are MNHEY and SVGEGT.

This rearrangement joins TRBV4-1 to TRBJ2-2; no definite D call. Germline V gene lookup returns CDR1 MGHRA and CDR2 YSYEKL. This CDR3 region has 19 residues. The V end lost 2 bases, the J end lost 3 bases, and 22 bases lay between the germline ends. The CDR3 loop reads CASSQTRTVVRWDTGELFF. CDR3 DNA: TGCGCCAGCAGCCAAACAAGGACGGTCGTCCGGTGGGACACCGGGGAGCTGTTTTTT.

This clonotype appeared a few times. J is TRBJ1-4 and V is TRBV6-1; a weak D match, TRBD1 (5 bases). Germline CDR1 MNHNS, CDR2 SASEGT. V was shortened by 4 bases and J by 5 bases, with 14 bases between the two germline ends. The CDR3 extends over 15 amino acids. This CDR3 is CASSGRDGWNEKLFF. CDR3 nucleotides: TGTGCCAGCAGTGGGCGGGACGGTTGGAATGAAAAACTGTTTTTT.

This clonotype has ten or more counts. This chain links TRBV7-3 with TRBJ2-3; the D gene is possibly TRBD1 (6 bases). The CDR3 has 13 amino acids. Germline V gene sequence: CDR1 SGHTA, CDR2 FQGTGA. Trimming left V 6 bases short and J 1 base short, with 8 bases between. CDR3 residues: CASSSGGTDTQYF. CDR3 DNA sequence: TGTGCCAGCAGTTCAGGGGGCACAGATACGCAGTATTTT.

The chain uses TRBV6-5 and TRBJ2-2; D not resolved. The CDR3 has 15 amino acids. CDR1 and CDR2 from the germline V gene are MNHEY and SVGAGI. The V gene lost 6 bases and the J gene lost 0 bases, with 11 bases spanning the gap. The CDR3 sequence: CASRKEIANTGELFF. CDR3 DNA: TGTGCCAGCAGGAAGGAGATCGCGAACACCGGGGAGCTGTTTTTT.

This clonotype has more than one count but fewer than ten. V is TRBV24-1 and J is TRBJ2-7, with 9 bases matching TRBD1. V gave up 3 bases and J gave up 3 bases; unmatched junction bases: 2. CDR1 is KGHDR, CDR2 SFDVKD, per germline. The CDR3 loop spans 14 amino acids. The CDR3 loop reads CATSDGQGNYEQYV. As DNA, the CDR3 is TGTGCCACCAGTGATGGACAGGGGAACTACGAGCAGTACGTC.

This rearrangement joins TRBV7-2 to TRBJ2-1, with D possibly called TRBD1 or TRBD2 (5 bases each). This CDR3 is built from 13 residues. V was pared by 10 bases and J by 1 base, with 11 bases between. In germline, CDR1 is SGHTA, CDR2 FQGNSA. CDR3 sequence: CATVEGSYNEQFF. The CDR3 bases are TGTGCCACCGTCGAGGGGTCCTACAATGAGCAGTTCTTC.

This chain joins TRBV27 and TRBJ1-2; perhaps TRBD1 as D (5 bases). CDR3 length: 13 residues. Germline V CDR1 and CDR2: MNHEY, SMNVEV (reference sequence). V lost 4 bases, J lost 8 bases, and 14 bases lay in between. The CDR3 is CASSYKGALGYTF. In DNA, the CDR3 is TGTGCCAGCAGTTATAAAGGGGCTCTGGGCTACACCTTC.

The chain combines TRBV7-6 with TRBJ1-5; D is unresolved. V lost 0 bases, J lost 7 bases, and 7 bases lay in between. The CDR3 length is 13 residues. Germline CDR1 reads SGHVS; CDR2 reads FNYEAQ. The CDR3 coding sequence is TGTGCCAGCAGCTTAGCGAGAGGCCAGCCCCAGCATTTT. This gives the protein CASSLARGQPQHF.

The genes are TRBV11-2 and TRBJ2-2; tentative D call: TRBD2 (5 bases). Germline lookup yields CDR1 SGHAT and CDR2 FQNNGV. This CDR3 has 14 amino acids. The V end was cut by 5 bases, the J end by 3 bases, with 10 bases between. The CDR3 here is CASSLALYTGELFF. Written as DNA, the CDR3 is TGTGCCAGCAGCCTAGCCCTTTACACCGGGGAGCTGTTTTTT.

The V call is TRBV6-1, the J call TRBJ1-5; no clear D. Between the trimmed V and J ends, which lost 3 bases and 7 bases, there was a span of 19 bases. CDR3 length: 16 residues. Germline assignment: CDR1 MNHNS and CDR2 SASEGT. The CDR3 spells CASSEGRGPGTQPQHF. In DNA, the CDR3 is TGTGCCAGCAGTGAGGGGAGAGGGCCTGGTACGCAGCCCCAGCATTTT.

The CDR3 coding sequence is TGTGCTAGTGGTTTTCTCCGTCAGGACTCCACCGGGGAGCTGTTTTTT. It yields the protein CASGFLRQDSTGELFF. The chain joins TRBV12-5 to TRBJ2-2; tentative D call: TRBD2 (5 bases). The germline V and J ends were trimmed by 3 bases and 4 bases, with 15 bases remaining between them. The CDR3 loop spans 16 amino acids. The germline CDR1 and CDR2 sequences are LGHNT and FRNRAP.